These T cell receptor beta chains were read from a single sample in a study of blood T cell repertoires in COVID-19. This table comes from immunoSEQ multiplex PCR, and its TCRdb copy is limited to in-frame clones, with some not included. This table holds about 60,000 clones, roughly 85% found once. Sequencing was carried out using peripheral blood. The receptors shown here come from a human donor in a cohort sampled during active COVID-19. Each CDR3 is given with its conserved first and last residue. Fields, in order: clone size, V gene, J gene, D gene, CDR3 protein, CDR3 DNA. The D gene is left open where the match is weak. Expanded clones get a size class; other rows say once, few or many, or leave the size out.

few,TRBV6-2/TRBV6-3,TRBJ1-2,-,CASSSPRISRYGYTF,TGTGCCAGCAGTTCCCCGAGGATCAGCCGCTATGGCTACACCTTC
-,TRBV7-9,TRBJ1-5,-,CASTGPGVGNQPQHF,TGTGCCAGCACCGGTCCGGGAGTCGGCAATCAGCCCCAGCATTTT
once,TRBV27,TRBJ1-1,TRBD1,CATRGQGNTEAFF,TGTGCCACCAGAGGACAGGGGAACACTGAAGCTTTCTTT
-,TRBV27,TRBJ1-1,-,CASSSYDRNTEAFF,TGTGCCAGCAGTTCCTACGACAGGAACACTGAAGCTTTCTTT
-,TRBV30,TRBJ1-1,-,CAWRIVTGLGTEAFF,TGTGCCTGGAGAATTGTAACAGGGCTGGGCACTGAAGCTTTCTTT
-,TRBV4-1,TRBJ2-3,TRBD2,CASSQVSSGRDTQYF,TGCGCCAGCAGCCAAGTCTCTAGCGGGAGGGATACGCAGTATTTT
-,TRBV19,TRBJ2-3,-,CASSMRGGLTDTQYF,TGTGCCAGTAGTATGAGGGGGGGCCTAACGGATACGCAGTATTTT
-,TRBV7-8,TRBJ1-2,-,CASSSGESGYTF,TGTGCCAGCAGCTCCGGGGAGAGCGGCTACACCTTC
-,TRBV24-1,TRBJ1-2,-,CATSVGAGHGYTF,TGTGCCACCAGTGTCGGTGCAGGGCATGGCTACACCTTC
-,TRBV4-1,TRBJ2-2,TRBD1,CASSPDRISAGELFF,TGCGCCAGCAGCCCGGACAGGATAAGCGCCGGGGAGCTGTTTTTT
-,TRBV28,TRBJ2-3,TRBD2,CASSRGGLGTDTQYF,TGTGCCAGCAGTCGCGGGGGGCTTGGCACAGATACGCAGTATTTT
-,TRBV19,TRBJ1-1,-,CASRHPAGRNTEAFF,TGTGCCAGTAGGCACCCGGCGGGGAGGAACACTGAAGCTTTCTTT
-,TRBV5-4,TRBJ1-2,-,CASSLGGQRGGYTF,TGTGCCAGCAGCTTGGGCGGGCAGCGCGGCGGCTACACCTTC
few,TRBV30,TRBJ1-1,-,CAWRGRVDEAFF,TGTGCCTGGAGAGGCAGGGTGGATGAAGCTTTCTTT
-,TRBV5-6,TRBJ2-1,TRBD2,CASSFGGSNRNEQFF,TGTGCCAGCAGCTTCGGGGGGTCCAACCGCAATGAGCAGTTCTTC
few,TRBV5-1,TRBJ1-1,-,CASSLPRQGRGPLTTEAFF,TGCGCCAGCAGCTTGCCGCGCCAAGGGCGCGGGCCCCTTACCACTGAAGCTTTCTTT